This T cell receptor beta chain emerged from a study of blood T cell repertoires in COVID-19. As concerns this clone: The same CDR3 is also encoded by other DNA sequences in this sample.

Original data processing: Nucleated cell number was recorded as an estimate derived from reference gene primer amplification. Clones were sequenced by immunoSEQ multiplex PCR, and TCRdb holds only the in-frame ones, with some missing. D and trimming were read from the DNA, whereas the V and J calls and clone size are those reported in that table. The table includes a few hundred thousand clones, 85% detected once. V trimming: 0 bases; J trimming: 0 bases; junction bases outside the gene matches: 3. Germline V gene data show CDR1 as SGHRS and CDR2 as YFSETQ. The CDR3 spans 15 residues. Sequencing was carried out using peripheral blood. The receptor was isolated from a woman aged 50 to 60 with active or convalescent COVID-19. The chain links TRBV5-1 to TRBJ2-7, with TRBD1 matching 7 bases. The CDR3 nucleotides are TGCGCCAGCAGCTTGGGGGACAGCCGCTCCTACGAGCAGTACTTC. It codes for CASSLGDSRSYEQYF.